The text below deals with one T cell receptor (beta chain). Its antigen is undetermined. The data are from a study of T cell repertoires in cytomegalovirus infection. Study details: Recently identified HLA-C-restricted CMV epitopes were used, and well-studied HLA-B-restricted CMV epitopes were used as well. Both CMV infection and a matching HLA type were indicated by public TCR beta signatures. Study conclusions and caveats: There were HLA-C-restricted CMV-specific TCR beta clonotypes dominating the ex vivo response. Cumulative public TCR beta family frequency identified carriers of CMV plus the relevant HLA.

The CDR3 covers 15 residues. Germline assignment: CDR1 MGHRA and CDR2 YSYEKL. V was cut by 1 base and J by 0 bases, with 8 bases left in between. Each CDR3 protein gets one entry after TCRdb re-called the reads with MiXCR. The table includes 450,000 to 600,000 distinct CDR3 sequences, around a third detected once. The receptor comes from a human donor in good health (CMV status not recorded). Some clones in this sample may be carry-over from other donors' samples. This sequence joins TRBV4-1 and TRBJ2-3, with D maybe TRBD1 (5 bases). The source material was cultured PBMCs, sampled from culture after CMV antigen stimulation. In DNA form, the CDR3 reads TGCGCCAGCAGCCAAGGACAGCTAAGCACAGATACGCAGTATTTT. Amino acid sequence: CASSQGQLSTDTQYF.